A single sample is the source of the 16 T cell receptor beta chains below, sequenced in a study of T cells in Graves' hyperthyroidism and ophthalmopathy. The source material, RNA transcripts, was used to amplify TCR beta CDR3 regions. In the first-round RT-PCR of the TCR CDR3, the HTBI primer set was used. One entry per CDR3 protein, called by TCRdb with MiXCR from the multiplex PCR reads. The sample carries hundreds of thousands of distinct CDR3 sequences, 12% to 15% recorded once. Sequencing was done on a sample of blood. The receptors here all came from a young woman with Graves' hyperthyroidism.

The chain links TRBV18 to TRBJ2-7, with D unclear. The CDR3 covers 11 residues. Germline V gives CDR1 KGHSH, CDR2 LQKENI. The V end was cut by 6 bases, the J end by 8 bases, with 11 bases between. The CDR3 DNA reads TGTGCCAGCTCTGACGGGTCGCAGCAGTACTTC. Amino acids: CASSDGSQQYF. The variable domain in full, with the rest retrieved from reference TRBV18 and TRBJ2-7, is NAGVMQNPRHLVRRRGQEARLRCSPMKGHSHVYWYRQLPEEGLKFMVYLQKENIIDESGMPKERFSAEFPKEGPSILRIQQVVRGDSAAYFCASSDGSQQYFGPGTRLTVT.

The chain joins TRBV7-9 to TRBJ2-1, with TRBD2 identical over 9 bases. Germline V gene data show CDR1 as SEHNR and CDR2 as FQNEAQ (reference sequence). V gave up 0 bases and J gave up 7 bases; unmatched junction bases: 10. The CDR3 consists of 17 residues. In DNA, the CDR3 is TGTGCCAGCAGCTTAGCGCAAAAGGTCCTAGCGGGGAATGAGCAGTTCTTC. Translated, it gives CASSLAQKVLAGNEQFF.

The table lists this clonotype with many counts. The chain uses TRBV11-2 and TRBJ2-3; 7 nucleotides match TRBD1. This CDR3 is 15 amino acids long. The germline V gene encodes CDR1 SGHAT and CDR2 FQNNGV. The junction had 10 bases not matched to a gene; V was cut back by 6 bases and J by 4 bases. CDR3: CASRSDRAGADTQYF. The CDR3 nucleotides read TGTGCCAGCAGATCTGACAGGGCGGGTGCAGATACGCAGTATTTT. Looking up the rest from reference TRBV11-2 and TRBJ2-3 gives the full variable domain: EAGVAQSPRYKIIEKRQSVAFWCNPISGHATLYWYQQILGQGPKLLIQFQNNGVVDDSQLPKDRFSAERLKGVDSTLKIQPAKLEDSAVYLCASRSDRAGADTQYFGPGTRLTVL.

This sequence joins TRBV3-1 and TRBJ2-5, with D unresolved. The CDR3 has 12 amino acids. In germline, CDR1 is LGHDT, CDR2 YNNKEL (reference sequence). V was shortened by 6 bases and J by 6 bases, with 11 bases between the two germline ends. CDR3 in DNA: TGTGCCAGCAGGACGACGGATAAGACCCAGTACTTC. It encodes CASRTTDKTQYF.

This clonotype occurred many times. The rearrangement joins TRBV20-1 to TRBJ1-1; D is unresolved. CDR1 is DFQATT and CDR2 is SNEGSKA in the germline V gene (reference sequence). This CDR3 spans 12 amino acids. V was clipped by 2 bases and J by 4 bases, with 8 bases between them. Written as DNA, the CDR3 is TGCAGTGCTAGATCCCCGTCCACTGAAGCTTTCTTT. It encodes CSARSPSTEAFF.

Only a few counts were recorded for this clonotype. V and J are TRBV12-3 or TRBV12-4 and TRBJ2-1, with D tentatively TRBD2 (5 bases). The CDR3 runs 12 residues. The V gene lost 8 bases and the J gene lost 7 bases, with 12 bases spanning the gap. CDR3 coding DNA: TGTGCCAGCCAGAACCGGGGAAATGAGCAGTTCTTC. It translates to CASQNRGNEQFF.

The rearrangement links TRBV13 to TRBJ2-1, with 13 bases matching TRBD2. CDR1 is PRHDT, CDR2 FYEKMQ, per germline (reference sequence). The length of the CDR3 is 15 residues. V lost 5 bases to trimming and J lost 8 bases; unmatched junction nucleotides: 6. This chain's CDR3 is CASSGRTSGSYEQFF. CDR3 nucleotides: TGTGCCAGCAGCGGAAGGACTAGCGGGAGTTATGAGCAGTTCTTC. The full variable domain, in which reference TRBV13 and TRBJ2-1 provide the parts outside the CDR3, is AAGVIQSPRHLIKEKRETATLKCYPIPRHDTVYWYQQGPGQDPQFLISFYEKMQSDKGSIPDRFSAQQFSDYHSELNMSSLELGDSALYFCASSGRTSGSYEQFFGPGTRLTVL.

The sample holds many counts of this clonotype. The V and J genes are TRBV20-1 and TRBJ2-5; possible D gene TRBD2, 5 bases. CDR1 and CDR2 from the germline V gene are DFQATT and SNEGSKA (reference sequence). The CDR3 covers 14 residues. V lost 5 bases to trimming and J lost 5 bases, with 18 bases between them. The CDR3 spells CSAVGLWDGETQYF. The CDR3 coding sequence is TGCAGTGCTGTAGGACTTTGGGATGGGGAGACCCAGTACTTC.

The gene calls are TRBV4-3 and TRBJ2-2; TRBD2 might be the D (6 bases). The germline V gene has CDR1 LGHNA and CDR2 YSLEER. The CDR3 covers 16 residues. V was shortened by 3 bases and J by 0 bases, with 11 bases between the two germline ends. The CDR3 spells CASSHATGANTGELFF. CDR3 in DNA: TGCGCCAGCAGCCACGCGACGGGGGCGAACACCGGGGAGCTGTTTTTT.

This clonotype was seen repeatedly, ten times or more. The rearrangement uses TRBV30 and TRBJ2-7; 7 bases fit TRBD1. With 4 bases clipped from V and 4 bases from J, the junction kept 4 bases outside the gene matches. Germline lookup yields CDR1 GTSNPN and CDR2 SVGIG (reference sequence). CDR3 size: 12 residues. CDR3 sequence: CAWKGTAYEQYF. In DNA form, the CDR3 reads TGTGCCTGGAAAGGGACAGCATACGAGCAGTACTTC.

The J gene is TRBJ2-7, the V gene TRBV7-9; D remains ambiguous. This CDR3 contains 13 residues. Germline lookup yields CDR1 SEHNR and CDR2 FQNEAQ (reference sequence). V was pared by 4 bases and J by 3 bases, with 10 bases between. CDR3 bases: TGTGCCAGCAGCTCAGCCAGATACTACGAGCAGTACTTC. Amino acid sequence: CASSSARYYEQYF.

This clonotype came up a few times. The chain joins TRBV19 to TRBJ1-1; D remains ambiguous. Germline assignment: CDR1 LNHDA and CDR2 SQIVND (reference sequence). The CDR3 has 14 amino acids. The V end was cut by 1 base, the J end by 8 bases, with 14 bases between. The CDR3 region has the DNA TGTGCCAGTAGTATAGTATTCAGCGCGCGAGAAGCTTTCTTT. Residues: CASSIVFSAREAFF.

The chain links TRBV20-1 to TRBJ2-5; 7 positions match TRBD1. The CDR3 sequence is 16 residues long. With V trimmed by 1 base and J by 2 bases, 10 bases remained unmatched. CDR1 is DFQATT and CDR2 is SNEGSKA in the germline V gene (reference sequence). As DNA, the CDR3 is TGCAGTGCTAGAGGGATCACAGGGGCGCAACAAGAGACCCAGTACTTC. Its translation: CSARGITGAQQETQYF.

In its sample, this clonotype was seen many times. This sequence joins TRBV11-2 and TRBJ2-3; 10 positions match TRBD2. This CDR3 has 16 amino acids. With 4 bases clipped from V and 5 bases from J, the junction kept 9 bases outside the gene matches. The germline gives CDR1 SGHAT, CDR2 FQNNGV. As DNA, the CDR3 is TGTGCCAGCAGCTCAACCCTAGCGGGAGTGGAAGATACGCAGTATTTT. This codes for CASSSTLAGVEDTQYF. The whole variable domain, remainder taken from reference TRBV11-2 and TRBJ2-3, is EAGVAQSPRYKIIEKRQSVAFWCNPISGHATLYWYQQILGQGPKLLIQFQNNGVVDDSQLPKDRFSAERLKGVDSTLKIQPAKLEDSAVYLCASSSTLAGVEDTQYFGPGTRLTVL.

This clonotype has just a few counts. The V and J genes are TRBV6-5 and TRBJ1-1; D might be TRBD1 (6 bases). Trimming removed 0 bases from V and 0 bases from J, with 14 bases in between. The CDR3 consists of 17 residues. Germline loops: CDR1 MNHEY, CDR2 SVGAGI. Written as DNA, the CDR3 is TGTGCCAGCAGTTACTCGGGAATGCAGGGGTTGAACACTGAAGCTTTCTTT. Its translation is CASSYSGMQGLNTEAFF.

The V call is TRBV7-9, the J call TRBJ2-7; 10 positions agree with TRBD1. The CDR3 sequence is 16 residues long. In germline, CDR1 is SEHNR, CDR2 FQNEAQ (reference sequence). With V trimmed by 5 bases and J by 3 bases, 10 bases remained unmatched. CDR3 in amino acids: CASSPNPRTGGYEQYF. CDR3 coding DNA: TGTGCCAGCAGCCCCAACCCCCGGACAGGGGGCTACGAGCAGTACTTC.